This T cell receptor beta chain comes out of a study of radiation and T cells in renal cell carcinoma. Clones were read by immunoSEQ multiplex PCR, and TCRdb kept only the in-frame ones, dropping some. The data show 94,000 or so clones, with 82% seen just once and 5% to 7.5% held by the top ten. As to time point: baseline pretreatment blood. The treatment was: 15 Gy SBRT to primary tumor, nephrectomy 4 weeks later. This clone was picked up a small number of times. Deletions cut 1 base from V and 1 base from J, with 8 bases between. In germline, CDR1 is SGDLS, CDR2 YYNGEE. The CDR3 spans 15 residues. The sequence derives from a man in his sixties with renal cell carcinoma. The chain employs TRBV9 and TRBJ2-2; D is unresolved. The specimen was blood, collected from a patient whose treatment included radiotherapy and nephrectomy. The DNA of the CDR3 is TGTGCCAGCAGCGTAAATCACAGGAACACCGGGGAGCTGTTTTTT. Residues: CASSVNHRNTGELFF.